This section outlines one TCR beta chain sequence together with its context. Its target is not known. The sample is drawn from a study of STAT5B mutations in CD4+ large granular lymphocyte leukemia. Regarding the study as a whole: Top patient clones used TRBV06 genes more often: 8/27 versus 2/35 in controls. Without putative leukemic clones, patient CD4-sorted repertoires remained more clonal than healthy CD4+ repertoires.

Germline assignment: CDR1 SGHTS and CDR2 YDEGEE. V lost 3 bases, J lost 4 bases, and 13 bases lay in between. The CDR3 has 15 residues. Original data processing: The detection floor for productive clonotype frequency was 2.59 x 10-5. Method: immunoSEQ multiplex PCR; TCRdb's copy keeps in-frame clones and lacks some. The DNA was the basis for D and trimming; V, J and clone size are from that table. This sample has roughly 32,000 clones, with about 70% found just once. The chain is built from TRBV5-8 and TRBJ1-4, with no clear D. This receptor was taken from a human donor in good health. Sequenced sample: CD4+ T cells from blood buffy coats. The CDR3 region has the DNA TGTGCCAGCAGCTCTAGCGGTGGATTTAATGAAAAACTGTTTTTT. Protein sequence: CASSSSGGFNEKLFF.